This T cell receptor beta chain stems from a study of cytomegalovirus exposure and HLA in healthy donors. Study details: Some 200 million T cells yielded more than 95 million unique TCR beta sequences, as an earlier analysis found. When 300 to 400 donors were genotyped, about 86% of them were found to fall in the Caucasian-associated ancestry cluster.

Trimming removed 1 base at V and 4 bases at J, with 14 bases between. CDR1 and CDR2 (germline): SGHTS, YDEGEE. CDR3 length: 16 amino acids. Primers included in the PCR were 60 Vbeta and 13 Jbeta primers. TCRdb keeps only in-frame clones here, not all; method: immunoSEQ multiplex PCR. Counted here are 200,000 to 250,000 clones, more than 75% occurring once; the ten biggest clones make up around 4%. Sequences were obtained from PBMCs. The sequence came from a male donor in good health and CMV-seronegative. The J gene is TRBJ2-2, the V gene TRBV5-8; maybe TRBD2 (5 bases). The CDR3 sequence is CASSLLPGSVTGELFF. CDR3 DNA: TGTGCCAGCAGCTTGCTGCCGGGATCCGTCACCGGGGAGCTGTTTTTT.